This passage covers 25 T cell receptor beta chains from one sample sequenced in a study of human T cells and chemical hapten exposure. The time point was: healthy volunteer bleed at 2 weeks. Unseparated into fractions, whole blood served as the source from which total RNA was extracted. MiXCR, applied by TCRdb to the RACE reads, yields one record per CDR3 protein. Among some 93,000 distinct CDR3 sequences listed, around 9% were seen once. The sample comprised whole blood. The receptors here all came from a female donor in good health. Some clones in this sample may be carry-over from other donors' samples.

At least ten counts were recorded for this clonotype. The chain carries TRBV20-1 and TRBJ2-7, with 8 bases aligning to TRBD2. From germline, CDR1 is DFQATT and CDR2 SNEGSKA (reference sequence). The J segment lost 7 bases and the V segment lost 7 bases, leaving 15 bases of the junction unmatched. There are 14 residues in the CDR3. The CDR3 DNA sequence: TGCAGTGTGCTAAAGCCGATGGCTAGCGGGGAGCAGTACTTC. It is translated as CSVLKPMASGEQYF.

On this clonotype: It may be a read error: a sequence one base away is much more abundant. DNA of the CDR3: TGTGCCAGCAGCTTAGTATCAGGGAGGGCAGATACGCAGTATTTT. Translation gives CASSLVSGRADTQYF. This chain connects TRBV7-2 to TRBJ2-3, with 7 bases matching TRBD2. This CDR3 spans 15 amino acids. Germline loops: CDR1 SGHTA, CDR2 FQGNSA. The V gene end was trimmed by 1 base and the J gene end by 4 bases; junction bases not matched to a gene: 5. Full variable domain (missing parts from reference TRBV7-2 and TRBJ2-3): GAGVSQSPSNKVTEKGKDVELRCDPISGHTALYWYRQSLGQGLEFLIYFQGNSAPDKSGLPSDRFSAERTGGSVSTLTIQRTQQEDSAVYLCASSLVSGRADTQYFGPGTRLTVL.

This rearrangement joins TRBV29-1 to TRBJ1-1; D call uncertain. The CDR3 consists of 13 residues. Germline-derived CDR1 and CDR2 are SQVTM and ANQGSEA. Between the trimmed V and J ends, which lost 0 bases and 1 base, there was a span of 6 bases. The CDR3 DNA reads as TGCAGCGTTGAAGACACCACGAACACTGAAGCTTTCTTT. Its protein is CSVEDTTNTEAFF.

A note on this clonotype: This clone may be a read error of a much larger clone one base away. The chain carries TRBV5-5 and TRBJ2-1; D is unclear. The ends were cut back, 5 bases at V and 13 bases at J, with 16 bases in the middle. Germline V CDR1 and CDR2: SGHKS, YYEKEE (reference sequence). The CDR3 is 12 amino acids. The CDR3 loop is CASSLCGGAQFF. CDR3 DNA: TGTGCCAGCAGTTTGTGTGGCGGAGCTCAGTTCTTC.

The chain couples TRBV28 to TRBJ2-1, with D hard to call. V was cut by 5 bases and J by 0 bases, with 14 bases left in between. CDR1 and CDR2 from the germline V gene are MDHEN and SYDVKM. The CDR3 sequence is 16 residues long. The CDR3 here is CASSRLGASSYNEQFF. Here the CDR3 DNA reads TGTGCCAGCAGTCGCCTGGGCGCTAGCTCCTACAATGAGCAGTTCTTC.

This clonotype has just a few counts. This sequence may be a read error, since a much larger clone differs from it by one base. This chain links TRBV28 with TRBJ2-2; no firm D call. CDR1 MDHEN and CDR2 SYDVKM come from the germline V gene. This CDR3 has 13 residues. Deletions cut 5 bases from V and 0 bases from J, with 4 bases between. In DNA form, the CDR3 reads TGTGCCAGCAGTGGGCCGAACACCGGGGAGCTGTTTTTT. It encodes CASSGPNTGELFF.

The chain carries TRBV30 and TRBJ1-4, with unresolved D. This CDR3 has 14 amino acids. Germline CDR1 reads GTSNPN; CDR2 reads SVGIG (reference sequence). The ends were cut back, 2 bases at V and 10 bases at J, with 17 bases in the middle. The DNA for the CDR3 is TGTGCCTGGAGTAGGGCACTGGAGGACGGAAAACTGTTTTTT. Translating gives CAWSRALEDGKLFF.

In nucleotides, the CDR3 is TGTGCCAGCAGCTTTACGGGCCTCTCAGAGCAGTTCTTC. It encodes CASSFTGLSEQFF. The rearrangement links TRBV11-2 to TRBJ2-1; D gene ambiguous. Germline CDR1 reads SGHAT; CDR2 reads FQNNGV. Trimming cost V 3 bases and J 10 bases, with 13 bases left between them. The CDR3 contains 13 residues. Using reference TRBV11-2 and TRBJ2-1 for the parts outside the CDR3, the full variable domain is EAGVAQSPRYKIIEKRQSVAFWCNPISGHATLYWYQQILGQGPKLLIQFQNNGVVDDSQLPKDRFSAERLKGVDSTLKIQPAKLEDSAVYLCASSFTGLSEQFFGPGTRLTVL.

In its sample, this clonotype was seen a few times. The chain links TRBV20-1 to TRBJ1-1; 7 bases match TRBD1. V was clipped by 6 bases and J by 1 base; unmatched bases: 8. This CDR3 contains 14 residues. Germline V gives CDR1 DFQATT, CDR2 SNEGSKA (reference sequence). CDR3 protein: CSADRQGANTEAFF. CDR3 coding DNA: TGCAGTGCGGATAGACAGGGCGCGAACACTGAAGCTTTCTTT.

This clonotype was seen repeatedly, ten times or more. J is TRBJ2-3 and V is TRBV6-6, with 7 bases that match TRBD2. The CDR3 is 15 residues long. In germline, CDR1 is MNHNY, CDR2 SVGAGI (reference sequence). V lost 6 bases and J lost 0; bases outside the gene matches: 6. CDR3 protein: CASRPAGPSTDTQYF. As DNA, the CDR3 is TGTGCCAGCAGGCCAGCGGGGCCTAGCACAGATACGCAGTATTTT.

CDR3 in DNA: TGTGCCAGCACCGTAGCCCTTGGCTACACCTTC. This translates into CASTVALGYTF. The chain uses TRBV2 and TRBJ1-2; D call uncertain. Per the germline V gene, CDR1 is SNHLY and CDR2 is FYNNEI. The CDR3 is 11 residues long. Trimming cost V 7 bases and J 7 bases, with 10 bases left between them. The entire variable domain, with the rest obtained from reference TRBV2 and TRBJ1-2, is as follows: EPEVTQTPSHQVTQMGQEVILRCVPISNHLYFYWYRQILGQKVEFLVSFYNNEISEKSEIFDDQFSVERPDGSNFTLKIRSTKLEDSAMYFCASTVALGYTFGSGTRLTVV.

This clonotype was counted between two and nine times. The chain carries TRBV7-2 and TRBJ1-5, with TRBD1 as a possible D gene (5 bases). Looked up from germline, CDR1 is SGHTA and CDR2 is FQGNSA. Trimming left V 2 bases short and J 3 bases short, with 11 bases between. The CDR3 length is 15 residues. The CDR3 loop reads CASSLSGANNQPQHF. The CDR3 nucleotides read TGTGCCAGCAGCTTATCTGGGGCAAACAATCAGCCCCAGCATTTT.

The sample holds many counts of this clonotype. The chain joins TRBV5-1 to TRBJ2-3; tentatively, D is TRBD1 (6 bases). The germline V and J ends were trimmed by 5 bases and 2 bases, with 18 bases remaining between them. This CDR3 region has 16 residues. The germline V gene has CDR1 SGHRS and CDR2 YFSETQ. CDR3 DNA: TGCGCCAGCAGACAACAAACGACAGGAAACACAGATACGCAGTATTTT. Protein: CASRQQTTGNTDTQYF.

This clonotype was seen at least ten times. The J gene is TRBJ2-7, the V gene TRBV20-1, with TRBD1 identical over 10 bases. The germline gives CDR1 DFQATT, CDR2 SNEGSKA (reference sequence). With 3 bases clipped from V and 3 bases from J, the junction kept 8 bases outside the gene matches. The CDR3 contains 15 residues. The CDR3 loop is CSASGGDRGFYEQYF. In nucleotides, the CDR3 is TGCAGTGCTAGTGGGGGGGACAGGGGATTCTACGAGCAGTACTTC.

The chain carries TRBV7-2 and TRBJ2-3; D may be TRBD2 (6 bases). V lost 0 bases, J lost 3 bases, and 10 bases lay in between. CDR1 and CDR2 (germline): SGHTA, FQGNSA. This CDR3 spans 15 amino acids. CDR3 coding DNA: TGTGCCAGCAGCTTAGCGCTGGCGGGAACAGATACGCAGTATTTT. Amino acid sequence: CASSLALAGTDTQYF.

This clonotype occurred a few times. The chain links TRBV29-1 to TRBJ2-4, with TRBD1 matching 7 bases. Per germline, CDR1 SQVTM and CDR2 ANQGSEA. The CDR3 runs to 11 residues. Germline trimming cut 7 bases from V and 5 bases from J; bases unmatched to any gene: 2. CDR3 in amino acids: CSAGTENIQYF. CDR3 coding DNA: TGCAGCGCCGGGACAGAAAACATTCAGTACTTC. The full variable domain, with the rest looked up from reference TRBV29-1 and TRBJ2-4, is SAVISQKPSRDICQRGTSLTIQCQVDSQVTMMFWYRQQPGQSLTLIATANQGSEATYESGFVIDKFPISRPNLTFSTLTVSNMSPEDSSIYLCSAGTENIQYFGAGTRLSVL.

To note about this clonotype: Since a much larger clone is just one base distant, this may be a read error. The rearrangement links TRBV12-3 or TRBV12-4 to TRBJ1-5; no definite D call. This CDR3 is built from 13 residues. The CDR3 region has the DNA TGTGCCAGCAGTTTGGCCGCTAATCAGCCCCAGAATTTT. Translation: CASSLAANQPQNF.

The genes are TRBV6-5 and TRBJ2-7; perhaps TRBD1 as D (6 bases). Trimming left V 0 bases short and J 0 bases short, with 9 bases between. CDR1 and CDR2 (germline): MNHEY, SVGAGI. The CDR3 is made up of 15 amino acids. The CDR3 DNA is TGTGCCAGCAGTTACTCTAGGGGGAACTCCTACGAGCAGTACTTC. As protein: CASSYSRGNSYEQYF.

In its sample, this clonotype was seen a few times. The chain has TRBV11-2 and TRBJ2-1, with 10 bases lining up with TRBD1. With V trimmed by 5 bases and J by 4 bases, 5 bases remained unmatched. This CDR3 contains 15 residues. Germline values: CDR1 SGHAT, CDR2 FQNNGV. Here the CDR3 reads CASSRGQGDYNEQFF. CDR3 in DNA: TGTGCCAGCAGCAGAGGACAGGGGGATTACAATGAGCAGTTCTTC.

This clonotype was seen a handful of times. The chain has TRBV28 and TRBJ2-7, with D unresolved. Germline loops: CDR1 MDHEN, CDR2 SYDVKM. The CDR3 loop spans 11 amino acids. Deletions cut 4 bases from V and 4 bases from J, with 5 bases between. CDR3 amino acids: CASSSNYEQYF. In nucleotides, the CDR3 is TGTGCCAGCAGTTCAAATTACGAGCAGTACTTC.

The chain employs TRBV29-1 and TRBJ1-3; no clear D. The CDR3 is 13 amino acids. From germline, CDR1 is SQVTM and CDR2 ANQGSEA. Trimming shortened V by 5 bases and J by 2 bases, and 10 bases separated the two germline ends. The CDR3: CSVLGTAGNTIYF. The CDR3 nucleotides read TGCAGCGTTTTGGGAACAGCTGGAAACACCATATATTTT.

V and J are TRBV5-4 and TRBJ1-6; D call uncertain. Trimming cost V 0 bases and J 13 bases, with 5 bases left between them. The CDR3 is 11 residues long. Per the germline V gene, CDR1 is SGHNT and CDR2 is YYREEE (reference sequence). The DNA of the CDR3 is TGTGCCAGCAGCTTGGCCGGCCCCCTCCACTTT. It translates to CASSLAGPLHF. The whole variable domain, filled in from reference TRBV5-4 and TRBJ1-6, reads ETGVTQSPTHLIKTRGQQVTLRCSSQSGHNTVSWYQQALGQGPQFIFQYYREEENGRGNFPPRFSGLQFPNYSSELNVNALELDDSALYLCASSLAGPLHFGNGTRLTVT.

The CDR3 sequence is CAIKEVSGELFF. CDR3 in DNA: TGTGCCATCAAGGAGGTGTCCGGGGAGCTGTTTTTT. This chain connects TRBV6-5 to TRBJ2-2; possibly TRBD2 for D (5 bases). Trimming left V 10 bases short and J 6 bases short, with 12 bases between. This CDR3 has 12 residues. Germline CDR1 and CDR2: MNHEY and SVGAGI.

V usage is TRBV6-1 and J usage is TRBJ2-1; D uncertain. Deletions cut 2 bases from V and 1 base from J, with 15 bases between. CDR1 MNHNS and CDR2 SASEGT come from the germline V gene. CDR3 length equals 17 residues. CDR3 nucleotides: TGTGCCAGCAGTGAACCGGGTGTCCTGGGTTCCTACAATGAGCAGTTCTTC. Amino acid sequence: CASSEPGVLGSYNEQFF.

This clonotype was found a few times. This chain links TRBV6-2 or TRBV6-3 with TRBJ2-7; 7 nucleotides align to TRBD2. CDR3 length: 15 residues. J was trimmed by 3 bases and V by 6 bases; bases with no gene match: 11. Germline loops: CDR1 MNHEY, CDR2 SVGEGT. The CDR3 loop reads CASSRPGTTDYEQYF. The CDR3 nucleotides read TGTGCCAGCAGCCGTCCCGGGACTACAGACTACGAGCAGTACTTC.